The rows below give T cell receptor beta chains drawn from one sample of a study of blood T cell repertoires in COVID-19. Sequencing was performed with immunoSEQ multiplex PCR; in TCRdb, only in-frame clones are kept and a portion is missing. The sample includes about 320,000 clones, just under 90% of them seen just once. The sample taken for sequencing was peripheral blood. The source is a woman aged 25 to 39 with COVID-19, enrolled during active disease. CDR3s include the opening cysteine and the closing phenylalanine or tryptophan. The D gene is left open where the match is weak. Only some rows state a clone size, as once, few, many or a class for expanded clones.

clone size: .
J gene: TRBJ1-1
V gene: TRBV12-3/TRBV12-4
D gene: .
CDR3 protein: CASSLGRVTEAFF
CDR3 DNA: TGTGCCAGCAGCCTTGGGAGGGTCACTGAAGCTTTCTTT

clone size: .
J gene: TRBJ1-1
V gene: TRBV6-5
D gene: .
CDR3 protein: CASSPRSRNTEAFF
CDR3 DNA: TGTGCCAGCAGTCCTAGGTCCCGGAACACTGAAGCTTTCTTT

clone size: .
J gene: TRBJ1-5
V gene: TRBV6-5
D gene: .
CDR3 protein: CASRVEVWGNQPQHF
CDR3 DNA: TGTGCCAGCAGGGTCGAGGTTTGGGGCAATCAGCCCCAGCATTTT

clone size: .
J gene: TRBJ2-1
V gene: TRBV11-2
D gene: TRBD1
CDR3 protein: CASSLGRGQGKNEQFF
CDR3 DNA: TGTGCCAGCAGCTTAGGGCGCGGACAGGGGAAGAATGAGCAGTTCTTC

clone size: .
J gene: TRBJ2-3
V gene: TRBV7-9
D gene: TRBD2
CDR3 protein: CASSSWGGGTDTQYF
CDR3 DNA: TGTGCCAGCAGCTCTTGGGGAGGGGGCACAGATACGCAGTATTTT

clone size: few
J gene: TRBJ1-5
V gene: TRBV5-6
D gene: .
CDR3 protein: CASRRFRGNQPQHF
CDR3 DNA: TGTGCCAGCAGGCGGTTTCGGGGGAATCAGCCCCAGCATTTT

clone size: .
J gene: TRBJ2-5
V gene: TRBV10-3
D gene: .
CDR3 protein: CAISDRGNQETQYF
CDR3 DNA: TGTGCCATCAGTGATAGAGGAAATCAAGAGACCCAGTACTTC

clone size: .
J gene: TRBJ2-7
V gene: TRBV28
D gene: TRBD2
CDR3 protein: CASTGTSFYEQYF
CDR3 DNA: TGTGCCAGTACTGGGACTAGCTTCTACGAGCAGTACTTC

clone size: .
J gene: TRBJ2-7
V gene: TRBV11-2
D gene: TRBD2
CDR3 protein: CASRRLAGPYEQYF
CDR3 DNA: TGTGCCAGCAGGAGACTAGCGGGGCCTTACGAGCAGTACTTC

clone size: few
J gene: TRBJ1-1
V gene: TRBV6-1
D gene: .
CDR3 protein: CASSERGGGGGTEAFF
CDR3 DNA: TGTGCCAGCAGTGAAAGGGGCGGGGGCGGAGGCACTGAAGCTTTCTTT

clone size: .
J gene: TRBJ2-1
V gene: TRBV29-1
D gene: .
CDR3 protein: CSVAFSRNEQFF
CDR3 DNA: TGCAGCGTTGCGTTTTCTCGCAATGAGCAGTTCTTC

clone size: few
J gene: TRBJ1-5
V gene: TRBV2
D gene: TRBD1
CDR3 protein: CASSWQGGNQPQHF
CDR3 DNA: TGTGCCAGCAGTTGGCAGGGGGGCAATCAGCCCCAGCATTTT

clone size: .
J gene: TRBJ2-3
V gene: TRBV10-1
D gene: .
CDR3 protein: CASSEQARTVVSDTQYF
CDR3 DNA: TGCGCCAGCAGTGAGCAGGCAAGGACAGTCGTGTCAGATACGCAGTATTTT

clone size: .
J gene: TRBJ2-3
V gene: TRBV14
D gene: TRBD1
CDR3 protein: CASSPYKTGPTDTQYF
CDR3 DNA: TGTGCCAGCAGCCCCTATAAGACAGGGCCCACAGATACGCAGTATTTT

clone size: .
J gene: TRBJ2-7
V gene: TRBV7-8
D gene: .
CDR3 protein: CASSSDPGRTEQYF
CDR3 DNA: TGTGCCAGCAGCTCGGACCCCGGGAGAACCGAGCAGTACTTC

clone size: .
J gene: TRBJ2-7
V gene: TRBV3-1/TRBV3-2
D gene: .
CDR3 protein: CASSPLSVPASQYF
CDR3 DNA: TGTGCCAGCAGCCCCCTTAGTGTTCCAGCGTCGCAGTACTTC

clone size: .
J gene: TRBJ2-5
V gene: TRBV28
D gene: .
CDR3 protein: CASIQGKETQYF
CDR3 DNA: TGTGCCAGCATACAGGGAAAAGAGACCCAGTACTTC

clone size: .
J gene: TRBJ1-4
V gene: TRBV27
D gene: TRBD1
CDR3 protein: CASTLLVRGRVEKLFF
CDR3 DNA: TGTGCCAGCACCTTACTCGTCAGGGGGCGGGTTGAAAAACTGTTTTTT

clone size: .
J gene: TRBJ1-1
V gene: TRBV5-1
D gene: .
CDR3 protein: CASHQVGFDTEAFF
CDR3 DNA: TGCGCCAGCCACCAGGTTGGGTTTGACACTGAAGCTTTCTTT

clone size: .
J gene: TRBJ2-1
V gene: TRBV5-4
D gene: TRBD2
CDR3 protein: CASSFRTSGSSYNEQFF
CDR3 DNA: TGTGCCAGCAGCTTTCGGACTAGCGGAAGCTCCTACAATGAGCAGTTCTTC

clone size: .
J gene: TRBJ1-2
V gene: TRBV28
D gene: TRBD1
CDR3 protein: CASRLDRGRFYGYTF
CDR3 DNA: TGTGCCAGCAGGCTGGACAGGGGGCGGTTCTATGGCTACACCTTC

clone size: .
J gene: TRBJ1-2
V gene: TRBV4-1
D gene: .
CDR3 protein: CASSQIIGGDGYTF
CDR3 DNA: TGCGCCAGCAGCCAGATAATTGGGGGGGATGGCTACACCTTC

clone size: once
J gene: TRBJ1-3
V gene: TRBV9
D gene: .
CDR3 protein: CASSPDSFSGNTIYF
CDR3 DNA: TGTGCCAGCAGCCCGGACAGCTTCTCTGGAAACACCATATATTTT

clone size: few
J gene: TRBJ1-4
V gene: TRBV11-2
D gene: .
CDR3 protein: CASSSDGLAEKLFF
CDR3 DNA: TGTGCCAGCAGCTCCGACGGGTTGGCTGAAAAACTGTTTTTT

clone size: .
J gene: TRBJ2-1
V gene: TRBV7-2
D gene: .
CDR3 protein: CASSRPQGPYNEQFF
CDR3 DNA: TGTGCCAGCAGCCGTCCCCAGGGTCCCTACAATGAGCAGTTCTTC

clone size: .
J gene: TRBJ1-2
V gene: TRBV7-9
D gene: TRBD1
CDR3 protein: CASSQGQAYGYTF
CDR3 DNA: TGTGCCAGCAGCCAGGGACAGGCCTATGGCTACACCTTC

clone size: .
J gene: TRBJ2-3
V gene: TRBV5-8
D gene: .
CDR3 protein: CASALGSNTDTQYF
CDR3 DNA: TGTGCCAGCGCATTGGGCTCAAACACAGATACGCAGTATTTT

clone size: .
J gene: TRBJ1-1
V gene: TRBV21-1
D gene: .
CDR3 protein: CASSKGQENTEAFF
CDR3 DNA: TGTGCCAGCAGCAAAGGGCAGGAGAACACTGAAGCTTTCTTT

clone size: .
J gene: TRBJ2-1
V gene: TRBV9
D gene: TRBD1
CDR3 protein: CASSAGDRGNLGEQFF
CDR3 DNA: TGTGCCAGCAGCGCGGGGGACAGGGGGAATCTCGGTGAGCAGTTCTTC

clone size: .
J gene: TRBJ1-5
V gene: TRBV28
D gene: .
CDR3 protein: CASTQANQPQHF
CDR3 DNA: TGTGCCAGCACCCAAGCCAACCAGCCCCAGCATTTT

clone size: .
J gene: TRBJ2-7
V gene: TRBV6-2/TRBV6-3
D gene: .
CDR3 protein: CASSSRASYEQYF
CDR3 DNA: TGTGCCAGCAGTTCCCGAGCTTCCTACGAGCAGTACTTC

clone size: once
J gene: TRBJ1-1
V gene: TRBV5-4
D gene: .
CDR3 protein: CASSPPSWTAMNTEAFF
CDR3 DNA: TGTGCCAGCAGCCCTCCCTCTTGGACAGCCATGAACACTGAAGCTTTCTTT

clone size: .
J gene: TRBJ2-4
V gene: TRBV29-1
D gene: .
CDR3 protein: CSVEDEGGPNIQYF
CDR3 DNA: TGCAGCGTTGAAGACGAAGGGGGACCAAACATTCAGTACTTC

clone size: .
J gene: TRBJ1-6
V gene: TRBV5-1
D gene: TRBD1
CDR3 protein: CASSFLGPGTGQSAPLHF
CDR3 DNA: TGCGCCAGCAGCTTCTTAGGTCCCGGGACAGGGCAATCGGCACCCCTCCACTTT

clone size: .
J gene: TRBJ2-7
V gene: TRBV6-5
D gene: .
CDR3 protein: CASRDNYEQYF
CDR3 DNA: TGTGCCAGCCGGGACAACTACGAGCAGTACTTC

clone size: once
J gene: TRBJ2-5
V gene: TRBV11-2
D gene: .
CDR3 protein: CASSLDFGTGKETQYF
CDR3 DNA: TGTGCCAGCAGCTTAGATTTTGGTACAGGAAAAGAGACCCAGTACTTC

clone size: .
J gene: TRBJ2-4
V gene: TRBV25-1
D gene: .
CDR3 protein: CASSERRTLQDIQYF
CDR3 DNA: TGTGCCAGCAGTGAAAGGAGGACTCTACAAGACATTCAGTACTTC

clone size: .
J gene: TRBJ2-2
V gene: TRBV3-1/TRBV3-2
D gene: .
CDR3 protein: CASSHRLANTGELFF
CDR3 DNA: TGTGCCAGCAGCCATCGACTAGCGAACACCGGGGAGCTGTTTTTT

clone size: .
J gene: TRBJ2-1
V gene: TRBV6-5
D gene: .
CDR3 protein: CASSSMTEGRQFF
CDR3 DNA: TGTGCCAGCAGTTCAATGACGGAGGGTAGGCAGTTCTTC

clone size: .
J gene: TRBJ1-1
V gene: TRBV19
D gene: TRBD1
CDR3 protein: CASSRRGLLTEAFF
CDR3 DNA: TGTGCCAGTAGTCGGAGGGGGCTGTTAACTGAAGCTTTCTTT